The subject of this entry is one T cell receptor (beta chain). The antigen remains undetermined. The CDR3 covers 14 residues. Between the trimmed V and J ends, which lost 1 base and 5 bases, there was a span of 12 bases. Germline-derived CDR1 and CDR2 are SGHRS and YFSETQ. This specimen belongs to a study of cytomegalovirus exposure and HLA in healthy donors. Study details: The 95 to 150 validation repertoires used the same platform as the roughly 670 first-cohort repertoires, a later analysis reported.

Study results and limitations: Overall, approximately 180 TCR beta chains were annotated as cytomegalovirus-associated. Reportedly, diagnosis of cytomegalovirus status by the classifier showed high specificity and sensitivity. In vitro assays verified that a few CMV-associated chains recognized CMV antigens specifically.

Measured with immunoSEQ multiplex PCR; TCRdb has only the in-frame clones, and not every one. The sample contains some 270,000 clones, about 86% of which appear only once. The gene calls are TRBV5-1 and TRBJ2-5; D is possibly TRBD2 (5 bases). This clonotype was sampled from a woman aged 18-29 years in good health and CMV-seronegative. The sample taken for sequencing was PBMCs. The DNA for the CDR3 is TGCGCCAGCAGCTTGACGGGAATGGTCGAGACCCAGTACTTC. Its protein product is CASSLTGMVETQYF.